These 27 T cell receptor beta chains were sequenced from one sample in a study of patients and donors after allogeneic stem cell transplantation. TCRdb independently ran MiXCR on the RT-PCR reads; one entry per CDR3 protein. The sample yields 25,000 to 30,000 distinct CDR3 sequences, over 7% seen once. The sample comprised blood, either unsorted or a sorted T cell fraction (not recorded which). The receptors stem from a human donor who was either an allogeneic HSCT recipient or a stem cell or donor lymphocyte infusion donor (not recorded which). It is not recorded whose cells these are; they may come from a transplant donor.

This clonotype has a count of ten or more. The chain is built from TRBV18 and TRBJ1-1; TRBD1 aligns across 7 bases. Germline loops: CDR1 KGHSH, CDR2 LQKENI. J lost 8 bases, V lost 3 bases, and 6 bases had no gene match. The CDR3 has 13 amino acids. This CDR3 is CASSPGIQGEAFF. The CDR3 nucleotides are TGTGCCAGCTCACCGGGAATACAGGGGGAAGCTTTCTTT.

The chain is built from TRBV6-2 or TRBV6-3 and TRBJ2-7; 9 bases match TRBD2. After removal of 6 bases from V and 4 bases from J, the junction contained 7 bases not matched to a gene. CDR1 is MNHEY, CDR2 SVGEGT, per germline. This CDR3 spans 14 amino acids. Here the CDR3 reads CASRPGLAGYEQYF. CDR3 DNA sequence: TGTGCCAGCAGACCGGGACTAGCTGGTTACGAGCAGTACTTC.

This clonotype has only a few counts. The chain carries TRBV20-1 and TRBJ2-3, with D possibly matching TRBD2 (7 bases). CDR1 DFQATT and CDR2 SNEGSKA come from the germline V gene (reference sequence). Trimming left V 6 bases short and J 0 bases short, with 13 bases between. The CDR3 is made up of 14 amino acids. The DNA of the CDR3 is TGCAGTGCCCGCGGGGGCGCGAGCACAGATACGCAGTATTTT. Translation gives CSARGGASTDTQYF.

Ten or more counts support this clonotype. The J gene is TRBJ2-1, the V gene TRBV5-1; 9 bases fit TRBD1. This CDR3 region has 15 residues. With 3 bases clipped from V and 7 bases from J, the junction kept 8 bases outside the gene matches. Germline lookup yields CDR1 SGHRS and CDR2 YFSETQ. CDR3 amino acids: CASSSGQGVLNEQFF. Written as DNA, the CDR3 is TGCGCCAGCAGCTCGGGACAGGGTGTTTTGAATGAGCAGTTCTTC.

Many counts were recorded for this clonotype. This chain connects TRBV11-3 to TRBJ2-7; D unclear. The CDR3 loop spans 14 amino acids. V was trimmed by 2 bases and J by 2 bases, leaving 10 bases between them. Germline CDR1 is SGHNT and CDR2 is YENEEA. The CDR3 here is CASSLLGSTYEQYF. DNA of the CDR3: TGTGCCAGCAGCTTACTAGGGTCTACCTACGAGCAGTACTTC.

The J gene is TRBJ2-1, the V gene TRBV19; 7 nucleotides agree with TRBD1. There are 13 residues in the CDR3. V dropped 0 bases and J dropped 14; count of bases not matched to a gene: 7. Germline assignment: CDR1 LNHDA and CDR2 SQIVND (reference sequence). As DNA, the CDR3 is TGTGCCAGTAGTATAGAGGACAGGCCCCCGAAGTTCTTC. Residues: CASSIEDRPPKFF.

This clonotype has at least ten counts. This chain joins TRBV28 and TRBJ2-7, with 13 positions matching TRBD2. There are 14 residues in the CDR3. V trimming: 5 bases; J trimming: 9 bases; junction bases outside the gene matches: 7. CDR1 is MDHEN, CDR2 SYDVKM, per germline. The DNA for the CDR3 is TGTGCCAGCAGTCGGACTAGCGGGAGATCAGGGCAGTACTTC. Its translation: CASSRTSGRSGQYF.

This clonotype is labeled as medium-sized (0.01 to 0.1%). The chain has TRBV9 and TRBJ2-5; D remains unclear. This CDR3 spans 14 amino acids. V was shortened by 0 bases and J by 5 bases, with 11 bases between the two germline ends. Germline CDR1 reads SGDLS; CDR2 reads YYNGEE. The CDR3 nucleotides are TGTGCCAGCAGCGTAGGTGGGAATCGGGAGACCCAGTACTTC. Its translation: CASSVGGNRETQYF.

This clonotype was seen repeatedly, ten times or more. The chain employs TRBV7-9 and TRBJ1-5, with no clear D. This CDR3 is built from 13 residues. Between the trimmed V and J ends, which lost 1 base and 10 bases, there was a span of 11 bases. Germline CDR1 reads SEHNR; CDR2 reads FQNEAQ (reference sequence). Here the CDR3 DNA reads TGTGCCAGCAGCTTAGATCCGGAATTCCCCCAGCATTTT. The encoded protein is CASSLDPEFPQHF.

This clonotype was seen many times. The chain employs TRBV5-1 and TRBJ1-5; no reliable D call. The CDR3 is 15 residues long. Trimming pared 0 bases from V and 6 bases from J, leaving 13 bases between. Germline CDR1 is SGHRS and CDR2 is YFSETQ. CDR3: CASSLAGNLGQPQHF. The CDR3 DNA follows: TGCGCCAGCAGCTTGGCCGGGAATTTGGGTCAGCCCCAGCATTTT.

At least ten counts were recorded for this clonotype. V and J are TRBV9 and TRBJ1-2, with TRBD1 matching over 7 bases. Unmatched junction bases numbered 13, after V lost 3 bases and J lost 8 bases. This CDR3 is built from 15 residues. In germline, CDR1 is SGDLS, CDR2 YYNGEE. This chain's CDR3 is CASSEGGQAAGGYTF. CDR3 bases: TGTGCCAGCAGCGAGGGTGGACAGGCTGCTGGAGGCTACACCTTC.

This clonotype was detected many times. The CDR3 DNA is TGTGCCAGCAGGTACAGGGGGACAGGGACTGAAAAACTGTTTTTT. Translating it yields CASRYRGTGTEKLFF. This chain links TRBV6-5 with TRBJ1-4; 9 bases fit TRBD1. Germline V gene sequence: CDR1 MNHEY, CDR2 SVGAGI. The trim removed 6 bases at V and 7 bases at J, leaving 9 bases unmatched. This CDR3 region has 15 residues.

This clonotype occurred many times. In nucleotides, the CDR3 is TGTGCCAGCAGCGTGACTAGAGGGACCCAGTACTTC. Its protein is CASSVTRGTQYF. The chain is built from TRBV7-9 and TRBJ2-5, with D tentatively TRBD2 (6 bases). CDR1 and CDR2 from the germline V gene are SEHNR and FQNEAQ (reference sequence). V was pared by 5 bases and J by 7 bases, with 11 bases between. This CDR3 has 12 amino acids. Filled out from reference TRBV7-9 and TRBJ2-5, the complete variable domain reads DTGVSQNPRHKITKRGQNVTFRCDPISEHNRLYWYRQTLGQGPEFLTYFQNEAQLEKSRLLSDRFSAERPKGSFSTLEIQRTEQGDSAMYLCASSVTRGTQYFGPGTRLLVL.

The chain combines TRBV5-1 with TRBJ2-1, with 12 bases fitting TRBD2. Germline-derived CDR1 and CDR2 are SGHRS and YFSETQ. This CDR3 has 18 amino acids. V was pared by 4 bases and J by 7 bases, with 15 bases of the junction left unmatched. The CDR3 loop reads CASSNPSGRAGVLNEQFF. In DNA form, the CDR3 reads TGCGCCAGCAGCAACCCTAGCGGGAGGGCCGGGGTCCTTAATGAGCAGTTCTTC.

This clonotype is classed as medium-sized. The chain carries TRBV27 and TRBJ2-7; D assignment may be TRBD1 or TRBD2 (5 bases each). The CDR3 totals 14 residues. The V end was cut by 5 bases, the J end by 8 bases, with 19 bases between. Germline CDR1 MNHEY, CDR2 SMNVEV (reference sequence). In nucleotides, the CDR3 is TGTGCCAGCAGTCCAGGGACGGGCGCTAGTAAGCAGTACTTC. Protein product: CASSPGTGASKQYF.

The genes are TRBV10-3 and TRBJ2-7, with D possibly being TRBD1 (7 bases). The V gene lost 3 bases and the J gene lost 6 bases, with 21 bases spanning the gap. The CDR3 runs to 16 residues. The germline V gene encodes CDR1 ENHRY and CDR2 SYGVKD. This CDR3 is CAISEGQDYPRGEQYF. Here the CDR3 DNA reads TGTGCCATCAGTGAAGGACAGGACTACCCTAGAGGCGAGCAGTACTTC.

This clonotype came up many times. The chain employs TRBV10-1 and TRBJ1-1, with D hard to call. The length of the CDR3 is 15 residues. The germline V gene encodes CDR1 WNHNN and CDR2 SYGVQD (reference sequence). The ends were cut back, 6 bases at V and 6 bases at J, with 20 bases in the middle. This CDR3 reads CASSYSNIGGAEAFF. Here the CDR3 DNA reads TGCGCCAGCAGCTATAGCAATATCGGTGGGGCTGAAGCTTTCTTT.

The CDR3 nucleotides read TGCGCCAGCAGCTCCCTACCCGACAGGGCCGGAGGTGAATATTTT. It is translated as CASSSLPDRAGGEYF. The gene calls are TRBV5-1 and TRBJ1-3, with 7 bases that match TRBD1. This CDR3 spans 15 amino acids. Germline CDR1 is SGHRS and CDR2 is YFSETQ. J gave up 15 bases and V 3 bases, and 18 bases lay outside the gene matches. Based on the CDR3 plus reference TRBV5-1 and TRBJ1-3, the full variable domain is KAGVTQTPRYLIKTRGQQVTLSCSPISGHRSVSWYQQTPGQGLQFLFEYFSETQRNKGNFPGRFSGRQFSNSRSEMNVSTLELGDSALYLCASSSLPDRAGGEYFGEGSWLTVV.

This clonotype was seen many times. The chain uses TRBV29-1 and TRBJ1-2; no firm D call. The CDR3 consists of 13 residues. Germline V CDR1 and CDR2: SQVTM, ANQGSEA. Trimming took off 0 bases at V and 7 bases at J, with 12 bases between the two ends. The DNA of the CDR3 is TGCAGCGTTGAAGACAGAACATCTGGTGGCTACACCTTC. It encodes CSVEDRTSGGYTF.

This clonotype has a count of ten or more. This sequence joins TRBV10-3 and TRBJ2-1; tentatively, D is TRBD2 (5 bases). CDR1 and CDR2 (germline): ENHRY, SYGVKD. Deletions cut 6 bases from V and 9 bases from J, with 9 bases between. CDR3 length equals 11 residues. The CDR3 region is CAIRDFTEQFF. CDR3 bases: TGTGCCATCAGGGACTTTACTGAGCAGTTCTTC.

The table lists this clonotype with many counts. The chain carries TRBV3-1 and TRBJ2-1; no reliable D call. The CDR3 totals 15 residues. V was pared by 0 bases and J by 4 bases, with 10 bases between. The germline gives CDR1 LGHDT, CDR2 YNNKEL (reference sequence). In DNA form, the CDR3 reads TGTGCCAGCAGCCAAGACGGGCAACGGTACAATGAGCAGTTCTTC. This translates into CASSQDGQRYNEQFF.

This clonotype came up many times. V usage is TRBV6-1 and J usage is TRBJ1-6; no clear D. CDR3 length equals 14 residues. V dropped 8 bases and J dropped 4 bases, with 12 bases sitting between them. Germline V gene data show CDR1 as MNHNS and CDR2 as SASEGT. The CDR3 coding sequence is TGTGCCAGCTCCACTAAATTTTATAATTCACCCCTCCACTTT. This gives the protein CASSTKFYNSPLHF.

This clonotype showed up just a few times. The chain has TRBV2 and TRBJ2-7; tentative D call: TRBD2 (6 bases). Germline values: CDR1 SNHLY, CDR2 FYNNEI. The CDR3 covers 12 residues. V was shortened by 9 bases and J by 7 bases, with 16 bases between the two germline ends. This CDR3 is CASGDSVGEQYF. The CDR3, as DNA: TGTGCCAGTGGGGACTCCGTAGGGGAGCAGTACTTC. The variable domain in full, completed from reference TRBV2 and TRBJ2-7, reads EPEVTQTPSHQVTQMGQEVILRCVPISNHLYFYWYRQILGQKVEFLVSFYNNEISEKSEIFDDQFSVERPDGSNFTLKIRSTKLEDSAMYFCASGDSVGEQYFGPGTRLTVT.

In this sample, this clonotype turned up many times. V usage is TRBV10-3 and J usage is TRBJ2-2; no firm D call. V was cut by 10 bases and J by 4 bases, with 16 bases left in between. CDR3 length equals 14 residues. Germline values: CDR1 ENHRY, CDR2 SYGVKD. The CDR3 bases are TGTGCCACCCGAACGCTAGAAACCACCGGGGAGCTGTTTTTT. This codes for CATRTLETTGELFF.

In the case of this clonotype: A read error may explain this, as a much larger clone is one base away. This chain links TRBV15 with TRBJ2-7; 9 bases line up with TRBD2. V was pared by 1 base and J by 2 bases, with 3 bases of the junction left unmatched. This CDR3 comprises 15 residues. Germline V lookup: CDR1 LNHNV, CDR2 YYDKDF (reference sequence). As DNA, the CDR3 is TGTGCCACCAGCAGAGGGCGGGAGGGCACCTACGAGCAGTACTTC. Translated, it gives CATSRGREGTYEQYF. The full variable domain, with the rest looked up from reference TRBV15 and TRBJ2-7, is DAMVIQNPRYQVTQFGKPVTLSCSQTLNHNVMYWYQQKSSQAPKLLFHYYDKDFNNEADTPDNFQSRRPNTSFCFLDIRSPGLGDTAMYLCATSRGREGTYEQYFGPGTRLTVT.

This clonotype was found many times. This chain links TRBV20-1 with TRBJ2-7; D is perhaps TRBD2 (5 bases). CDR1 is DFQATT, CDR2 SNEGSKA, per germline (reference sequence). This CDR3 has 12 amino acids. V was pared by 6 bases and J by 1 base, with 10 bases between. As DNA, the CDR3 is TGCAGTGCAAACTCGGGGTCCTACGAGCAGTACTTC. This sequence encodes CSANSGSYEQYF.

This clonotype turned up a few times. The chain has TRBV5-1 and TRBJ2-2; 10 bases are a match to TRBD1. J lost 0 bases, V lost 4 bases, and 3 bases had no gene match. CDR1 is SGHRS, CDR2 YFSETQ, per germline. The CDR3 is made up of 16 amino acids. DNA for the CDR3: TGCGCCAGCAGCCCTGGGACAGGGGCGAACACCGGGGAGCTGTTTTTT. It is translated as CASSPGTGANTGELFF.